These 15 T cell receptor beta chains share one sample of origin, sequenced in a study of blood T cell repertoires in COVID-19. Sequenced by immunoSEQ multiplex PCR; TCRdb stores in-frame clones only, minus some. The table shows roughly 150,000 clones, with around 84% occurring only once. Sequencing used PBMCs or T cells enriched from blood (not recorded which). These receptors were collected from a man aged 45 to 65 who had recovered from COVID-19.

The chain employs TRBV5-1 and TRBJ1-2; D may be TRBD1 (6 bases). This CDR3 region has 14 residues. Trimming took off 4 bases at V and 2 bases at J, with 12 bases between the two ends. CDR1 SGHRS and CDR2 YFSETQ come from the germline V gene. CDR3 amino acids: CASSGSTGNYGYTF. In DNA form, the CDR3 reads TGCGCCAGCAGCGGATCCACAGGGAACTATGGCTACACCTTC. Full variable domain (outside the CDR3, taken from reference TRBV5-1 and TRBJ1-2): KAGVTQTPRYLIKTRGQQVTLSCSPISGHRSVSWYQQTPGQGLQFLFEYFSETQRNKGNFPGRFSGRQFSNSRSEMNVSTLELGDSALYLCASSGSTGNYGYTFGSGTRLTVV.

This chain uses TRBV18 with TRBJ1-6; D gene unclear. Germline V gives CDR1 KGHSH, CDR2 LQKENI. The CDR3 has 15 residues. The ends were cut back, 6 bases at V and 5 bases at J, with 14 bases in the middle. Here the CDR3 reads CASSLGSAHNSPLHF. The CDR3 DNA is TGTGCCAGCTCCTTGGGGAGTGCGCATAATTCACCCCTCCACTTT.

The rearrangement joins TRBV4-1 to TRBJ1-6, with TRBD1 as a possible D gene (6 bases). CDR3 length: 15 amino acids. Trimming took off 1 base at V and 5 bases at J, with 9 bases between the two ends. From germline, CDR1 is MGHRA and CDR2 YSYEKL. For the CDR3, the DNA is TGCGCCAGCAGCCAAGCGGGACAAAATAATTCACCCCTCCACTTT. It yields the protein CASSQAGQNNSPLHF.

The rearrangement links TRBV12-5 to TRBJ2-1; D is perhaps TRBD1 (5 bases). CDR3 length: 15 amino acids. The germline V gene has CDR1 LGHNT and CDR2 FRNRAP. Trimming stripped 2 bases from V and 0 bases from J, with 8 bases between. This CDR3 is CASGLRDSSYNEQFF. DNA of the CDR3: TGTGCTAGTGGTTTGAGAGACAGCTCCTACAATGAGCAGTTCTTC.

The CDR3 protein is CASSYAAGAFSPLHF. For the CDR3, the DNA is TGTGCCAGCAGTTACGCGGCAGGGGCTTTTTCACCCCTCCACTTT. The J gene is TRBJ1-6, the V gene TRBV6-5, with D tentatively TRBD1 (6 bases). The CDR3 is 15 residues long. Per germline, CDR1 MNHEY and CDR2 SVGAGI. Trimming cost V 2 bases and J 9 bases, with 14 bases left between them.

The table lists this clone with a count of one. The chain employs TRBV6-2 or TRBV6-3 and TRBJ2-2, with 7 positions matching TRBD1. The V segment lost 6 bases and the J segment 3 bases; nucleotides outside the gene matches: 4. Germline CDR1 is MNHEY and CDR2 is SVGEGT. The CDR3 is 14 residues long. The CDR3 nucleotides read TGTGCCAGCAGCCAGGGACAGTACACCGGGGAGCTGTTTTTT. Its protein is CASSQGQYTGELFF.

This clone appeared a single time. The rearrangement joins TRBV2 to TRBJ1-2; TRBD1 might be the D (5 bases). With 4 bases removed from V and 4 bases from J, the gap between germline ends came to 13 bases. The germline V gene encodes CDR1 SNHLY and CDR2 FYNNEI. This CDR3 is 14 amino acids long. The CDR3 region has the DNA TGTGCCAGCAGTGGTCAGGGTATAGGCTATGGCTACACCTTC. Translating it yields CASSGQGIGYGYTF.

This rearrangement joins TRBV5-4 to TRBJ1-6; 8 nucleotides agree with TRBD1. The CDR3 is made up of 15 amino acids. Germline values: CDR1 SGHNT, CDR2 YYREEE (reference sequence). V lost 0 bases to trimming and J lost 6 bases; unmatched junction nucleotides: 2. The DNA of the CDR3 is TGTGCCAGCAGCTTGGCAGGGGGCGGTAATTCACCCCTCCACTTT. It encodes CASSLAGGGNSPLHF.

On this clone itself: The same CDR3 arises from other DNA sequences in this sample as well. The CDR3 loop is CASSPRTGRNTEAFF. CDR3 sequence (DNA): TGTGCCAGCTCACCCCGGACAGGGCGGAACACTGAAGCTTTCTTT. The chain uses TRBV18 and TRBJ1-1; 8 bases align to TRBD1. With V trimmed by 3 bases and J by 1 base, 4 bases remained unmatched. Looked up from germline, CDR1 is KGHSH and CDR2 is LQKENI. This CDR3 has 15 residues. The complete variable domain, with remaining parts taken from reference TRBV18 and TRBJ1-1, reads NAGVMQNPRHLVRRRGQEARLRCSPMKGHSHVYWYRQLPEEGLKFMVYLQKENIIDESGMPKERFSAEFPKEGPSILRIQQVVRGDSAAYFCASSPRTGRNTEAFFGQGTRLTVV.

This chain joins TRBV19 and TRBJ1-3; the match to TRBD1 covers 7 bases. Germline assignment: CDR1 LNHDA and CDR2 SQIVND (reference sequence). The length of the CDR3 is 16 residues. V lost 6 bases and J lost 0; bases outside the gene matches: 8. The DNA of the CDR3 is TGTGCCAGTAGAAGACAGGGTGAGCTCTCTGGAAACACCATATATTTT. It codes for CASRRQGELSGNTIYF. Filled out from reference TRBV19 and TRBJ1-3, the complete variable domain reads DGGITQSPKYLFRKEGQNVTLSCEQNLNHDAMYWYRQDPGQGLRLIYYSQIVNDFQKGDIAEGYSVSREKKESFPLTVTSAQKNPTAFYLCASRRQGELSGNTIYFGEGSWLTVV.

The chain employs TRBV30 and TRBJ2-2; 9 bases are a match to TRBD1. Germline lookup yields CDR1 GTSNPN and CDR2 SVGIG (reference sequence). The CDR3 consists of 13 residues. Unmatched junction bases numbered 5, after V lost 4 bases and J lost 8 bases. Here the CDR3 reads CAWNRGQGGELFF. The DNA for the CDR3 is TGTGCCTGGAACAGGGGGCAGGGTGGGGAGCTGTTTTTT.

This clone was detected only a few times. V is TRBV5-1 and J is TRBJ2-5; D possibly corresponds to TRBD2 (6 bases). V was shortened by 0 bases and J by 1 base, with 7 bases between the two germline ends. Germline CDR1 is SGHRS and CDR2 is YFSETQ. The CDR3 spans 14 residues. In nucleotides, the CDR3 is TGCGCCAGCAGCTTGGTTAGCGGCCAAGAGACCCAGTACTTC. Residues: CASSLVSGQETQYF. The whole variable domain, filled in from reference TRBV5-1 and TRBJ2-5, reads KAGVTQTPRYLIKTRGQQVTLSCSPISGHRSVSWYQQTPGQGLQFLFEYFSETQRNKGNFPGRFSGRQFSNSRSEMNVSTLELGDSALYLCASSLVSGQETQYFGPGTRLLVL.

The CDR3 region is CASSYHRGSNSPLHF. CDR3 nucleotides: TGTGCCAGCAGTTATCACAGGGGGAGTAATTCACCCCTCCACTTT. The chain has TRBV28 and TRBJ1-6, with TRBD1 matching over 8 bases. Germline V gene data show CDR1 as MDHEN and CDR2 as SYDVKM. V gave up 4 bases and J gave up 6 bases; unmatched junction bases: 5. This CDR3 is built from 15 residues.

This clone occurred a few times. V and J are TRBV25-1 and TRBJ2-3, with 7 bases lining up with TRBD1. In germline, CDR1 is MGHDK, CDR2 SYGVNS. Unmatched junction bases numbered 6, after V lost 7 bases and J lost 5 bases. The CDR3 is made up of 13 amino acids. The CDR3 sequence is CASKPYRGDTQYF. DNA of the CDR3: TGTGCCAGCAAACCGTACAGGGGAGATACGCAGTATTTT. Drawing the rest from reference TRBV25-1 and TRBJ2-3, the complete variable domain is EADIYQTPRYLVIGTGKKITLECSQTMGHDKMYWYQQDPGMELHLIHYSYGVNSTEKGDLSSESTVSRIRTEHFPLTLESARPSHTSQYLCASKPYRGDTQYFGPGTRLTVL.

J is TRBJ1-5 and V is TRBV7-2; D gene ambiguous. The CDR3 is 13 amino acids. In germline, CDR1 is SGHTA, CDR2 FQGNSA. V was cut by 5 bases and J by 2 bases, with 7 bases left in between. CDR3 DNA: TGTGCCAGCAGCGCTCGGGGCAATCAGCCCCAGCATTTT. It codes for CASSARGNQPQHF.